This note documents a single T cell receptor beta chain sequence. Libraries were prepared by immunoSEQ multiplex PCR; TCRdb keeps only in-frame clonotypes and omits some of them. The sample holds 81,000 or so clones; roughly 88% are singletons and the top ten take under 8.5%. Trimming left V 7 bases short and J 3 bases short, with 18 bases between. CDR1 is LGHDT and CDR2 is YNNKEL in the germline V gene (reference sequence). CDR3 length: 15 residues. The data belong to a study of blood T cell repertoires in COVID-19. The chain couples TRBV3-1 (or the pseudogene TRBV3-2) to TRBJ1-1; D might be TRBD1 (5 bases). The sample consisted of peripheral blood. The source of this sequence is a man in his forties or fifties with active COVID-19. The CDR3 sequence: CASIPRGGVDTEAFF. The CDR3 DNA reads TGTGCCAGCATACCACGGGGGGGAGTAGACACTGAAGCTTTCTTT.